One and the same sample provided the 26 T cell receptor beta chains below, sequenced in a study of cytomegalovirus exposure and HLA in healthy donors. The PCR had 60 Vbeta and 13 Jbeta primers. Some clones are missing from TCRdb's copy, which holds only in-frame ones; the method was immunoSEQ multiplex PCR. Here the sample spans some 200,000 clones, 65% to 85% being singletons. Sequencing used PBMCs. The receptors shown here come from a man aged 50-60 years in good health and CMV-seronegative.

This chain joins TRBV4-1 and TRBJ1-3; 7 bases are shared with TRBD1. Germline trimming cut 3 bases from V and 7 bases from J; bases unmatched to any gene: 12. Germline V gene sequence: CDR1 MGHRA, CDR2 YSYEKL. The CDR3 consists of 16 residues. The CDR3 region has the DNA TGCGCCAGCAGCCAGGTTGAGACAGGGCTAAGGAACACCATATATTTT. Protein sequence: CASSQVETGLRNTIYF.

The chain employs TRBV18 and TRBJ1-1; a weak D match, TRBD1 (5 bases). The V end lost 2 bases, the J end lost 5 bases, and 9 bases lay between the germline ends. The CDR3 loop spans 13 amino acids. Germline V gene lookup returns CDR1 KGHSH and CDR2 LQKENI. CDR3 nucleotide sequence: TGTGCCAGCTCACCAAATCGGGGGACTGAAGCTTTCTTT. Translation gives CASSPNRGTEAFF.

V gene TRBV4-2 combines with J gene TRBJ1-2; no firm D call. The CDR3 covers 15 residues. The ends were cut back, 0 bases at V and 5 bases at J, with 13 bases in the middle. Germline values: CDR1 LGHNA, CDR2 YNFKEQ. CDR3 region: CASSQDLWTPYGYTF. The CDR3 DNA reads TGTGCCAGCAGCCAAGATCTATGGACTCCTTATGGCTACACCTTC.

The CDR3 is CASSVISARERSYEQYF. The CDR3 bases are TGTGCCAGCAGTGTCATTTCTGCGCGGGAGCGCTCCTACGAGCAGTACTTC. The V and J genes are TRBV25-1 and TRBJ2-7, with 7 bases lining up with TRBD2. Germline CDR1 reads MGHDK; CDR2 reads SYGVNS. V was pared by 4 bases and J by 0 bases, with 12 bases of the junction left unmatched. The CDR3 sequence is 17 residues long.

The rearrangement links TRBV27 to TRBJ2-7; D is ambiguous. Trimming took 3 bases from V and 7 from J, leaving 16 bases between them. The CDR3 totals 14 residues. Germline CDR1 reads MNHEY; CDR2 reads SMNVEV (reference sequence). The CDR3 DNA reads as TGTGCCAGCAGTTTGCGACAACCGTACCTAGAGCAGTACTTC. This encodes CASSLRQPYLEQYF.

This chain connects TRBV7-2 to TRBJ1-1; perhaps TRBD1 as D (6 bases). CDR3 length: 14 residues. The germline V and J ends were trimmed by 5 bases and 2 bases, with 12 bases remaining between them. Germline V CDR1 and CDR2: SGHTA, FQGNSA. The DNA for the CDR3 is TGTGCCAGCAGCAACCTCAGGGGTAACACTGAAGCTTTCTTT. Protein: CASSNLRGNTEAFF.

The chain combines TRBV4-2 with TRBJ1-5, with unresolved D. Trimming cost V 4 bases and J 7 bases, with 11 bases left between them. There are 13 residues in the CDR3. Per germline, CDR1 LGHNA and CDR2 YNFKEQ. DNA for the CDR3: TGTGCCAGCAGCCCCGAAGTAGCACAGCCCCAGCATTTT. This sequence encodes CASSPEVAQPQHF.

The chain uses TRBV11-2 and TRBJ2-5, with D maybe TRBD1 (5 bases). CDR1 and CDR2 (germline): SGHAT, FQNNGV. This CDR3 contains 12 residues. V lost 5 bases to trimming and J lost 11 bases, with 15 bases between them. CDR3 residues: CASSTDSVEQYF. The CDR3 DNA sequence: TGTGCCAGCAGCACCGACAGTGTTGAGCAGTACTTC.

The V call is TRBV6-5, the J call TRBJ2-1, with D tentatively TRBD1 (5 bases). The CDR3 totals 16 residues. Trimming took 4 bases from V and 6 from J, leaving 19 bases between them. Germline CDR1 is MNHEY and CDR2 is SVGAGI. CDR3 residues: CASSSRGRTDSNEQFF. In nucleotides, the CDR3 is TGTGCCAGCAGTTCCCGAGGCCGCACAGACAGCAATGAGCAGTTCTTC.

The chain carries TRBV13 and TRBJ2-2; 9 nucleotides line up with TRBD2. This CDR3 is built from 16 residues. After removal of 2 bases from V and 6 bases from J, the junction contained 7 bases not matched to a gene. CDR1 and CDR2 from the germline V gene are PRHDT and FYEKMQ (reference sequence). The CDR3 DNA follows: TGTGCCAGCAGCTTAAGGCTAGCGGGGTTAGCCGGGGAGCTGTTTTTT. It translates to CASSLRLAGLAGELFF.

In its sample, this clone was seen once. The chain is built from TRBV7-9 and TRBJ2-1; no reliable D call. Germline CDR1 and CDR2: SEHNR and FQNEAQ (reference sequence). Trimming removed 1 base at V and 7 bases at J, with 14 bases between. This CDR3 is built from 15 residues. The CDR3 region is CASSLGANRLNEQFF. The CDR3 DNA reads as TGTGCCAGCAGCTTAGGTGCTAACAGATTGAATGAGCAGTTCTTC.

This chain links TRBV7-9 with TRBJ2-5, with D possibly TRBD2 on 5 matching bases. Per germline, CDR1 SEHNR and CDR2 FQNEAQ (reference sequence). Deletions cut 0 bases from V and 2 bases from J, with 10 bases between. The CDR3 spans 15 residues. This chain's CDR3 is CASSLALANQETQYF. In nucleotides, the CDR3 is TGTGCCAGCAGCTTAGCTCTAGCAAATCAAGAGACCCAGTACTTC.

This chain links TRBV6-5 with TRBJ1-4; D may be TRBD1 (5 bases). Germline CDR1 MNHEY, CDR2 SVGAGI. The germline V and J ends were trimmed by 8 bases and 0 bases, with 7 bases remaining between them. CDR3 length: 13 amino acids. The CDR3 is CASPGSTNEKLFF. For the CDR3, the DNA is TGTGCCAGCCCAGGGTCAACTAATGAAAAACTGTTTTTT.

This clone occurred a few times. The V call is TRBV5-1, the J call TRBJ2-1; 7 positions match TRBD2. CDR1 and CDR2 from the germline V gene are SGHRS and YFSETQ. CDR3 length: 14 amino acids. Germline trimming cut 0 bases from V and 6 bases from J; bases unmatched to any gene: 3. DNA for the CDR3: TGCGCCAGCAGCTTGGGGGACTACCTCAATGAGCAGTTCTTC. This gives the protein CASSLGDYLNEQFF.

The DNA for the CDR3 is TGTGCCAGCAGTTACCGTGGCAGGGGGCATACTGAAGCTTTCTTT. Translation gives CASSYRGRGHTEAFF. The chain recombines TRBV6-5 with TRBJ1-1; TRBD1 matches 8 bases. Germline trimming cut 2 bases from V and 5 bases from J; bases unmatched to any gene: 7. This CDR3 has 15 amino acids. Germline loops: CDR1 MNHEY, CDR2 SVGAGI.

Only one count was recorded for this clone. The chain couples TRBV7-9 to TRBJ1-1; possibly TRBD1 for D (5 bases). V lost 5 bases, J lost 4 bases, and 14 bases lay in between. The CDR3 has 14 amino acids. The V gene's germline CDR1 is SEHNR and CDR2 FQNEAQ (reference sequence). CDR3 protein: CASSPGGRGTEAFF. The CDR3, as DNA: TGTGCCAGCAGCCCGGGGGGGAGAGGCACTGAAGCTTTCTTT. Full variable domain (outside the CDR3, taken from reference TRBV7-9 and TRBJ1-1): DTGVSQNPRHKITKRGQNVTFRCDPISEHNRLYWYRQTLGQGPEFLTYFQNEAQLEKSRLLSDRFSAERPKGSFSTLEIQRTEQGDSAMYLCASSPGGRGTEAFFGQGTRLTVV.

The chain combines TRBV4-3 with TRBJ2-7, with 8 nucleotides matching TRBD1. V lost 4 bases to trimming and J lost 6 bases; unmatched junction nucleotides: 5. The CDR3 is made up of 13 amino acids. In germline, CDR1 is LGHNA, CDR2 YSLEER. The CDR3 here is CASSRDRSGEQYF. CDR3 DNA sequence: TGCGCCAGCAGCCGGGACAGGTCGGGCGAGCAGTACTTC.

This clone was observed a few times. The rearrangement links TRBV5-5 to TRBJ2-5; 8 nucleotides match TRBD2. The V segment lost 3 bases and the J segment 0 bases; nucleotides outside the gene matches: 4. Germline V gene data show CDR1 as SGHKS and CDR2 as YYEKEE (reference sequence). This CDR3 has 15 residues. The CDR3 nucleotides are TGTGCCAGCAGCTCCGGCGGGGGGCACCAAGAGACCCAGTACTTC. It is translated as CASSSGGGHQETQYF.

The chain carries TRBV28 and TRBJ1-4; tentative D call: TRBD1 (5 bases). The germline CDR1 and CDR2 sequences are MDHEN and SYDVKM. Trimming shortened V by 5 bases and J by 6 bases, and 13 bases separated the two germline ends. The length of the CDR3 is 14 residues. The CDR3 DNA reads as TGTGCCAGCAGTCGTGGGGGGGATTATGAAAAACTGTTTTTT. Its translation: CASSRGGDYEKLFF. Together with reference TRBV28 and TRBJ1-4, the CDR3 gives the full variable domain: DVKVTQSSRYLVKRTGEKVFLECVQDMDHENMFWYRQDPGLGLRLIYFSYDVKMKEKGDIPEGYSVSREKKERFSLILESASTNQTSMYLCASSRGGDYEKLFFGSGTQLSVL.

The chain joins TRBV5-6 to TRBJ2-7, with TRBD1 identical over 8 bases. The CDR3 totals 18 residues. Germline CDR1 SGHDT, CDR2 YYEEEE. The V segment lost 3 bases and the J segment 2 bases; nucleotides outside the gene matches: 16. The CDR3 coding sequence is TGTGCCAGCAGCTCACTTGGGCCCGGACAGGGCTTTACCTACGAGCAGTACTTC. This codes for CASSSLGPGQGFTYEQYF.

This clone has only one observation. The chain employs TRBV19 and TRBJ2-3, with D possibly being TRBD2 (6 bases). Germline CDR1 reads LNHDA; CDR2 reads SQIVND (reference sequence). The CDR3 loop spans 13 amino acids. V was clipped by 6 bases and J by 0 bases, with 7 bases between them. The CDR3 sequence: CASRRGSTDTQYF. The CDR3 DNA reads as TGTGCCAGTAGGCGGGGTAGCACAGATACGCAGTATTTT.

The chain joins TRBV25-1 to TRBJ1-1; D may be TRBD1 (6 bases). Trimming stripped 1 base from V and 1 base from J, with 13 bases between. The CDR3 runs 16 residues. Germline lookup yields CDR1 MGHDK and CDR2 SYGVNS. The CDR3 sequence is CASSESGRGANTEAFF. As DNA, the CDR3 is TGTGCCAGCAGTGAATCGGGTCGGGGGGCGAACACTGAAGCTTTCTTT.

This clone was counted a few times. The gene calls are TRBV4-3 and TRBJ2-7; D unclear. Looked up from germline, CDR1 is LGHNA and CDR2 is YSLEER. The V and J ends lost 0 bases and 7 bases respectively, with 10 bases between them. This CDR3 is 13 amino acids long. In DNA, the CDR3 is TGCGCCAGCAGCCAAGAAGAGGCGTCTGAGCAGTACTTC. Translated, it gives CASSQEEASEQYF.

This chain connects TRBV7-2 to TRBJ2-3, with TRBD1 identical over 9 bases. CDR3 length: 18 residues. With 3 bases clipped from V and 2 bases from J, the junction kept 12 bases outside the gene matches. CDR1 and CDR2 (germline): SGHTA, FQGNSA. CDR3 sequence: CASSFLGPGTGITDTQYF. CDR3 nucleotides: TGTGCCAGCAGCTTCTTAGGCCCCGGGACAGGGATCACAGATACGCAGTATTTT.

The rearrangement uses TRBV7-9 and TRBJ1-1; TRBD1 might be the D (5 bases). Germline loops: CDR1 SEHNR, CDR2 FQNEAQ (reference sequence). There are 13 residues in the CDR3. V lost 4 bases, J lost 7 bases, and 13 bases lay in between. As DNA, the CDR3 is TGTGCCAGCAGCTCTACCCTCGGGGGTGAAGCTTTCTTT. Its translation: CASSSTLGGEAFF. Using reference TRBV7-9 and TRBJ1-1 for the parts outside the CDR3, the full variable domain is DTGVSQNPRHKITKRGQNVTFRCDPISEHNRLYWYRQTLGQGPEFLTYFQNEAQLEKSRLLSDRFSAERPKGSFSTLEIQRTEQGDSAMYLCASSSTLGGEAFFGQGTRLTVV.

The gene calls are TRBV6-5 and TRBJ2-2; D is perhaps TRBD2 (5 bases). The CDR3 is made up of 15 amino acids. Germline lookup yields CDR1 MNHEY and CDR2 SVGAGI. V was trimmed by 2 bases and J by 2 bases, leaving 9 bases between them. The CDR3 nucleotides are TGTGCCAGCAGTTACCGGGGAACAAACACCGGGGAGCTGTTTTTT. Translating it yields CASSYRGTNTGELFF.